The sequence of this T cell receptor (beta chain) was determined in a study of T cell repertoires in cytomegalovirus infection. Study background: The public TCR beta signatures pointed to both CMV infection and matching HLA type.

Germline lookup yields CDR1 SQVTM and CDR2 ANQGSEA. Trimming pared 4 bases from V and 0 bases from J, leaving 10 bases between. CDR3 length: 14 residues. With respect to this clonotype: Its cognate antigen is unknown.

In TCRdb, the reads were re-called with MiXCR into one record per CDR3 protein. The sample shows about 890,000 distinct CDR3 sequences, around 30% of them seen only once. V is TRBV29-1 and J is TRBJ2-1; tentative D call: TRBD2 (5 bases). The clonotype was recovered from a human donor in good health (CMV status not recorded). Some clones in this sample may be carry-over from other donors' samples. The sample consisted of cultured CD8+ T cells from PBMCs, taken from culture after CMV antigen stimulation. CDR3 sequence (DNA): TGCAGCGTTGGAGGGTTTAGCTCCTACAATGAGCAGTTCTTC. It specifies CSVGGFSSYNEQFF.